This paragraph covers one TCR beta chain sequence. Its antigen is currently unknown. The source of the sample is a study of cytomegalovirus exposure and HLA in healthy donors. Study-level points and caveats: Other equally common chains were less clonally expanded than HLA-associated TCR beta chains, a later analysis showed. HLA allele associations emerged for some 16,000 TCR beta sequences in a later analysis, at 0.05 false discovery rate.

13 Jbeta primers and 60 Vbeta primers were used for the PCR. TCRdb keeps only in-frame clones here, not all; method: immunoSEQ multiplex PCR. The table includes about 130,000 clones, around 85% detected once. All the people who gave samples were healthy bone marrow donors. Material for sequencing was PBMCs. The sequence was obtained from a young man in good health and CMV-seropositive.

The CDR3 loop reads CASSLPGSSYEQYF. As DNA, the CDR3 is TGTGCCAGCAGCTTACCGGGGAGCTCCTACGAGCAGTACTTC. The gene calls are TRBV7-2 and TRBJ2-7, with D maybe TRBD2 (5 bases). V was pared by 2 bases and J by 0 bases, with 8 bases between. The CDR3 totals 14 residues. Germline-derived CDR1 and CDR2 are SGHTA and FQGNSA.